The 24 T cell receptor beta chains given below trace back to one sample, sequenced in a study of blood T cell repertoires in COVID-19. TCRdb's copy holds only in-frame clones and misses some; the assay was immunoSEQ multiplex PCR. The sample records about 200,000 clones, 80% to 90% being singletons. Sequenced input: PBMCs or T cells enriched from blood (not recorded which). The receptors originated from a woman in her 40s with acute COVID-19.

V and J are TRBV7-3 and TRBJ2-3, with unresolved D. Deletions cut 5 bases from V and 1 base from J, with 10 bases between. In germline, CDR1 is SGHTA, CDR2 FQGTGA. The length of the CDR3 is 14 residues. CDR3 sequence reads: CASSQTDGTDTQYF. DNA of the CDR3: TGTGCCAGCAGCCAAACAGACGGCACAGATACGCAGTATTTT.

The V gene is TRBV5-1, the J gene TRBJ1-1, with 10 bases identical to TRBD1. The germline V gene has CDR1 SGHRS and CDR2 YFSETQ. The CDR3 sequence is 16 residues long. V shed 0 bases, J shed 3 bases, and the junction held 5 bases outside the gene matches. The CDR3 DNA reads TGCGCCAGCAGCTTGGGGACAGGGGGTTTGTACACTGAAGCTTTCTTT. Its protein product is CASSLGTGGLYTEAFF. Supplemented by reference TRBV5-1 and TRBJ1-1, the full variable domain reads KAGVTQTPRYLIKTRGQQVTLSCSPISGHRSVSWYQQTPGQGLQFLFEYFSETQRNKGNFPGRFSGRQFSNSRSEMNVSTLELGDSALYLCASSLGTGGLYTEAFFGQGTRLTVV.

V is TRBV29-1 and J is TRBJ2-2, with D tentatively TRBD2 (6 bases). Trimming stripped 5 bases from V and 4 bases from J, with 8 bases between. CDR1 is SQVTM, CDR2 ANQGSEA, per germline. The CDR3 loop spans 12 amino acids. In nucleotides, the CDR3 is TGCAGCGTTCGGGAGTTCACCGGGGAGCTGTTTTTT. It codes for CSVREFTGELFF.

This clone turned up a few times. CDR3 nucleotides: TGTGCCAGCAGGCTCACTAGCACAGATACGCAGTATTTT. Amino acid sequence: CASRLTSTDTQYF. The chain uses TRBV12-3 or TRBV12-4 and TRBJ2-3; D is uncertain. Trimming cost V 6 bases and J 0 bases, with 7 bases left between them. The CDR3 contains 13 residues.

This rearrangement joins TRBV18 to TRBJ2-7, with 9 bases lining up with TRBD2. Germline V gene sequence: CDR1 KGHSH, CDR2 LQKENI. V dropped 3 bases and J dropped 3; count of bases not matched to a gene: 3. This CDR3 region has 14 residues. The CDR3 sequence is CASSPGLAFYEQYF. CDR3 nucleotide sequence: TGTGCCAGCTCACCGGGACTAGCTTTCTACGAGCAGTACTTC.

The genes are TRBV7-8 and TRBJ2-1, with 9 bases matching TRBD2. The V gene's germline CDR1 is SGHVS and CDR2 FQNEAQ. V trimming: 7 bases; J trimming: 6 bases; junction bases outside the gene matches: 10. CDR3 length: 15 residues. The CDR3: CASTPQSGRPNEQFF. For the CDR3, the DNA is TGTGCCAGCACCCCCCAGAGCGGGAGGCCCAATGAGCAGTTCTTC.

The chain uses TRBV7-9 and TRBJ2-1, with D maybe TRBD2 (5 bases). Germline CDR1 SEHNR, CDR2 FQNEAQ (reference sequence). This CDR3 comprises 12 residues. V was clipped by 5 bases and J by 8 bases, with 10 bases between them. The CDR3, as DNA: TGTGCCAGCAGCCCCCCGGGGTATGAGCAGTTCTTC. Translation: CASSPPGYEQFF.

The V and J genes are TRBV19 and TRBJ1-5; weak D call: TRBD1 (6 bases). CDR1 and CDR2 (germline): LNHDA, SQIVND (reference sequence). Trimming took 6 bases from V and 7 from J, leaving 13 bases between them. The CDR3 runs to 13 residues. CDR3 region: CASSIRGGQPQHF. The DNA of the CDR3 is TGTGCCAGTAGCATCAGGGGCGGGCAGCCCCAGCATTTT. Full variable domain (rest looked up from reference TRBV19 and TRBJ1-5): DGGITQSPKYLFRKEGQNVTLSCEQNLNHDAMYWYRQDPGQGLRLIYYSQIVNDFQKGDIAEGYSVSREKKESFPLTVTSAQKNPTAFYLCASSIRGGQPQHFGDGTRLSIL.

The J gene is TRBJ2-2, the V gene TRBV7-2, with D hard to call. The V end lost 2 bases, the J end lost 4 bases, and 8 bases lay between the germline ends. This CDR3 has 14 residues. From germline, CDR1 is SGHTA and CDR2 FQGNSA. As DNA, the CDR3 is TGTGCCAGCAGCTTATACAGAATCACCGGGGAGCTGTTTTTT. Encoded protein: CASSLYRITGELFF.

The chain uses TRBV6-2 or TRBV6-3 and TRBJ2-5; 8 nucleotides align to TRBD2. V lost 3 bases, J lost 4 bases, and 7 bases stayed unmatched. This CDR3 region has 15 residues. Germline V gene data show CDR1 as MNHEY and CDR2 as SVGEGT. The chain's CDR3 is CASSYNVAGTETQYF. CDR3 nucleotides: TGTGCCAGCAGTTATAACGTAGCGGGAACAGAGACCCAGTACTTC.

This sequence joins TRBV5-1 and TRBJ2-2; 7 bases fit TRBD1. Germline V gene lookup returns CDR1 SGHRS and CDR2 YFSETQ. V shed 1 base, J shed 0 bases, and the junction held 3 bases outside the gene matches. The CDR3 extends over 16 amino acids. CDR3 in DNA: TGCGCCAGCAGCTTGACAGGGGTTGCGAACACCGGGGAGCTGTTTTTT. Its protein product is CASSLTGVANTGELFF.

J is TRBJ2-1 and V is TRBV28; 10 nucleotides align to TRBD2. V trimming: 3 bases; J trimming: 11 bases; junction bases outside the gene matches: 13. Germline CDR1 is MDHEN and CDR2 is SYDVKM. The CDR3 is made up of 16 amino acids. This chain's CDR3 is CASSLGSVSGRKKQFF. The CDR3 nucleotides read TGTGCCAGCAGTTTGGGTTCCGTTAGCGGGAGGAAGAAGCAGTTCTTC. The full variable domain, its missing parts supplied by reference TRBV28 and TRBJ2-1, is DVKVTQSSRYLVKRTGEKVFLECVQDMDHENMFWYRQDPGLGLRLIYFSYDVKMKEKGDIPEGYSVSREKKERFSLILESASTNQTSMYLCASSLGSVSGRKKQFFGPGTRLTVL.

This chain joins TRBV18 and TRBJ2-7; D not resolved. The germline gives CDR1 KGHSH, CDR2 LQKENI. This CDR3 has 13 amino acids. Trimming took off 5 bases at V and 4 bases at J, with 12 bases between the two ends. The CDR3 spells CASSSWAPYEQYF. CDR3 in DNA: TGTGCCAGCTCATCGTGGGCCCCTTACGAGCAGTACTTC. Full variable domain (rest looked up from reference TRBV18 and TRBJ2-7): NAGVMQNPRHLVRRRGQEARLRCSPMKGHSHVYWYRQLPEEGLKFMVYLQKENIIDESGMPKERFSAEFPKEGPSILRIQQVVRGDSAAYFCASSSWAPYEQYFGPGTRLTVT.

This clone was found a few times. This chain's CDR3 is CASSWGVSGANVLTF. CDR3 nucleotide sequence: TGTGCCAGCAGCTGGGGGGTCTCTGGGGCCAACGTCCTGACTTTC. The V call is TRBV27, the J call TRBJ2-6, with a tentative D call TRBD2 (6 bases). The CDR3 extends over 15 amino acids. The V end lost 6 bases, the J end lost 0 bases, and 9 bases lay between the germline ends. The germline V gene encodes CDR1 MNHEY and CDR2 SMNVEV (reference sequence).

The CDR3: CASSLLEAGTGELFF. In nucleotides, the CDR3 is TGCGCCAGCAGCTTGTTAGAGGCCGGGACCGGGGAGCTGTTTTTT. The chain uses TRBV5-1 and TRBJ2-2, with unresolved D. The CDR3 consists of 15 residues. The V end was cut by 1 base, the J end by 5 bases, with 12 bases between. Germline-derived CDR1 and CDR2 are SGHRS and YFSETQ. The full variable domain, its missing parts supplied by reference TRBV5-1 and TRBJ2-2, is KAGVTQTPRYLIKTRGQQVTLSCSPISGHRSVSWYQQTPGQGLQFLFEYFSETQRNKGNFPGRFSGRQFSNSRSEMNVSTLELGDSALYLCASSLLEAGTGELFFGEGSRLTVL.

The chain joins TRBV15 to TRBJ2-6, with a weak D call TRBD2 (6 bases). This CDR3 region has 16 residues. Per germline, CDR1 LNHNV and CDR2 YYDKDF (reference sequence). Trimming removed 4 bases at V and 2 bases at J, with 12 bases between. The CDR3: CATSIEGGAGANVLTF. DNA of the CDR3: TGTGCCACCAGCATAGAAGGCGGGGCTGGGGCCAACGTCCTGACTTTC.

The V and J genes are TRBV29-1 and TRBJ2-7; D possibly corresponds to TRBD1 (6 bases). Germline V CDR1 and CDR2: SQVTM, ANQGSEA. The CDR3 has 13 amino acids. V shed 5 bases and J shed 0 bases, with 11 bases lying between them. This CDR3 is CSVRGTLSYEQYF. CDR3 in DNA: TGCAGCGTTAGGGGGACCCTCTCCTACGAGCAGTACTTC.

In DNA form, the CDR3 reads TGTGCCAGCAGCCCGCGTTTGGGAGGACGATCCTACAATGAGCAGTTCTTC. It encodes CASSPRLGGRSYNEQFF. This chain connects TRBV2 to TRBJ2-1, with a possible D match to TRBD2 (6 bases). From germline, CDR1 is SNHLY and CDR2 FYNNEI. The V end was cut by 6 bases, the J end by 1 base, with 19 bases between. The CDR3 has 17 amino acids.

The CDR3 sequence is CASSPSRVGADGSRYGYTF. The CDR3 DNA follows: TGTGCCAGCAGTCCCTCCAGGGTCGGGGCCGACGGGAGTCGTTATGGCTACACCTTC. The J gene is TRBJ1-2, the V gene TRBV28; D perhaps matches TRBD1 (5 bases). The CDR3 has 19 residues. Deletions cut 5 bases from V and 5 bases from J, with 30 bases between. Looked up from germline, CDR1 is MDHEN and CDR2 is SYDVKM.

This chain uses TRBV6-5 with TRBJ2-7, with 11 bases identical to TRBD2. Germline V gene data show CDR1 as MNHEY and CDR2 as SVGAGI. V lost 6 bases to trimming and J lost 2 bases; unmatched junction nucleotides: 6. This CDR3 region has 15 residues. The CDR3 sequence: CASSVTSGSTYEQYF. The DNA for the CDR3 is TGTGCCAGCAGCGTCACTAGCGGGAGTACCTACGAGCAGTACTTC.

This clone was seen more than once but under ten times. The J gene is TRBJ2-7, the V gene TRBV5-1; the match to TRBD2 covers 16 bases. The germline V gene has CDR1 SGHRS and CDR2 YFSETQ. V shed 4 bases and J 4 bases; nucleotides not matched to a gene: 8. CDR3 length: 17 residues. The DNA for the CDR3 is TGCGCCAGCAGCCGGGGACTAGCGGGAGGGGGGCCGTACGAGCAGTACTTC. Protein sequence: CASSRGLAGGGPYEQYF.

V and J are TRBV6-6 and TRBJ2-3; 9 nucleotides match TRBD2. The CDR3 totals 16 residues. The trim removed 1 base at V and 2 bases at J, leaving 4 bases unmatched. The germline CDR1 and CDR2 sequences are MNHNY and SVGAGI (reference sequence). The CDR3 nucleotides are TGTGCCAGCAGTTACTTGGCTAGCGGGGCCACAGATACGCAGTATTTT. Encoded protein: CASSYLASGATDTQYF.

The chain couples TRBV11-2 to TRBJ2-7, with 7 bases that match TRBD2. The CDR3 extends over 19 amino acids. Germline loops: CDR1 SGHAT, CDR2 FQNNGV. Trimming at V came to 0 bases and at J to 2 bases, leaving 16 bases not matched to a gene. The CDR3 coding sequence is TGTGCCAGCAGCTTAGATCAGATAAGCGGGATATCGCGAACCTACGAGCAGTACTTC. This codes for CASSLDQISGISRTYEQYF.

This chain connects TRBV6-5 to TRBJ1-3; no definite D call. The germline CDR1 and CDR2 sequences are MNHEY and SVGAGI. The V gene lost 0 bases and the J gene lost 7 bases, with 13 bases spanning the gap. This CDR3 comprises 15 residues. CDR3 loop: CASSYSPGPGNTIYF. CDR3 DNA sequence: TGTGCCAGCAGTTACTCACCCGGCCCCGGGAACACCATATATTTT.